This T cell receptor beta chain was captured by sequencing in a study of OX40 agonist ivuxolimab in advanced cancers. Concerning the study at large: Ivuxolimab, which targeted the costimulatory receptor OX40 (CD134), was an agonistic, fully human IgG2 monoclonal antibody. The point of sequencing TCRbeta in the periphery was to test whether ivuxolimab changed TCR sequence diversity and drove clonal T-cell expansion. Intravenous ivuxolimab was administered to patients every 2 weeks at six dose levels: 0.01, 0.1, 0.3, 1.5, 3 and 10 mg/kg. Among the roughly 52 dose-escalation patients, around 19 had hepatocellular carcinoma, about 15 melanoma, 9 renal cell carcinoma and 9 head and neck cancer. Prior anti-PD-1, anti-PD-L1 or anti-CTLA-4 therapy was permitted, and 40% of dose-escalation patients had received checkpoint inhibitors. A male proportion of 82.7% and a mean age of roughly 58 years, ranging from 23 to 79, were recorded for the dose-escalation cohort. Partial responses occurred in three dose-escalation patients, of whom one had hepatocellular carcinoma and two had cutaneous melanoma. The paper covers the monotherapy dose-escalation part of the phase I ivuxolimab trial, which included N ≈ 54 patients.

The trial excluded patients who had a history of autoimmune disease or were on systemic immunosuppression. Peripheral blood for TCR sequencing was drawn from every dose cohort at baseline, at cycle 4 day 1 and at cycle 7 day 1. The samples were drawn from a first-in-human, open-label, multicenter phase I dose-escalation trial of ivuxolimab. Adults with locally advanced or metastatic melanoma, renal cell carcinoma, hepatocellular carcinoma or head and neck squamous cell carcinoma were enrolled in the trial. Before TCR sequencing, CD4+ T cells and CD8+ T cells from peripheral blood were sorted into separate populations. For sequencing of the TCRbeta CDR3 region, genomic DNA was extracted from the sorted cells. The immunoSEQ Assay was used to sequence the TCRbeta CDR3 regions. TCRdb retrieved this table from immuneACCESS and kept in-frame rearrangements only. Not all clones are present; in checked studies, unresolved V genes account for under half, and no reason is known for the remainder. The sample table lists approximately 31,000 clones, around 80% of them with a count of one. Of the sample, approximately 20% falls within the top ten clones.

Remarks on this clone: There is no known antigen for this receptor. There are no base qualities to consult, and no much larger clone falls within one base.

Beyond this particular receptor, the publication reports: At doses of 0.1 to 3.0 mg/kg, clonal expansion of both CD4+ and CD8+ T cells in blood was seen between baseline and week 6. Low levels of normalized T-cell clonal expansion were also shown by some nonresponding patients. In partial responders in the 0.1-3.0 mg/kg groups, normalized peripheral clonal expansion was found to be among the lowest, especially among CD8+ T cells. The antigen specificity of the clonally expanded peripheral T cells was not determined. After ivuxolimab, CD8+ T cells had more expanded clones than CD4+ T cells on average.

V and J are trimmed by 0 bases and 3 bases, and the gene matches miss 8 bases of the junction. CDR1 and CDR2, looked up from the germline V gene, are SGHDT and YYEEEE. Its CDR3 holds 16 amino acids, cysteine through phenylalanine. Only the CDR3 region is kept as DNA, spanning 48 bases read in frame from base 1. The sequence came from an adult with an advanced solid tumor such as melanoma, head and neck, liver or kidney cancer. Material: CD4+ or CD8+ T cells sorted from blood, obtained in a trial of the OX40 agonist ivuxolimab. The chain is assembled from TRBV5-6 and TRBJ2-5, with 7 central nucleotides matching TRBD2. The base sequence is TGTGCCAGCAGCTTGGGTGACGGGGGGACGAAAGAGACCCAGTACTTC. Its coded protein is CASSLGDGGTKETQYF.